Below are 10 T cell receptor beta chains sequenced from a single sample in a study of cytomegalovirus exposure and HLA in healthy donors. PCR was performed using 60 Vbeta and 13 Jbeta primers. The table came from immunoSEQ multiplex PCR; TCRdb's copy has only in-frame clones and leaves some out. The sample has roughly 140,000 clones, roughly 76% seen once. Input material: PBMCs. These receptors originate from a female donor in good health and CMV-seronegative.

J is TRBJ2-3 and V is TRBV5-4; possible D gene TRBD2, 6 bases. The CDR3 contains 15 residues. V was clipped by 4 bases and J by 0 bases, with 12 bases between them. Germline-derived CDR1 and CDR2 are SGHNT and YYREEE (reference sequence). The CDR3 sequence is CASSKGLTSTDTQYF. The CDR3 DNA is TGTGCCAGCAGCAAGGGACTGACTAGCACAGATACGCAGTATTTT.

This clone has just a few counts. The chain recombines TRBV6-4 with TRBJ1-2; TRBD1 matches at 9 bases. CDR1 is MRHNA and CDR2 is SNTAGT in the germline V gene. With 4 bases clipped from V and 4 bases from J, the junction kept 7 bases outside the gene matches. CDR3 length: 15 amino acids. Here the CDR3 DNA reads TGTGCCAGCAGTGTAACCGGGACAGGGAGCTATGGCTACACCTTC. This gives the protein CASSVTGTGSYGYTF.

This sequence joins TRBV28 and TRBJ2-1; the match to TRBD2 covers 8 bases. The CDR3 has 15 residues. Germline loops: CDR1 MDHEN, CDR2 SYDVKM. V shed 6 bases, J shed 0 bases, and the junction held 4 bases outside the gene matches. CDR3 amino acids: CASSLGTSSYNEQFF. For the CDR3, the DNA is TGTGCCAGCAGCCTCGGGACTAGCTCCTACAATGAGCAGTTCTTC.

The chain employs TRBV4-1 and TRBJ1-1; no firm D call. The length of the CDR3 is 17 residues. V was pared by 2 bases and J by 5 bases, with 21 bases between. Germline V CDR1 and CDR2: MGHRA, YSYEKL. The CDR3 loop reads CASSQPPVTQKKTEAFF. The DNA of the CDR3 is TGCGCCAGCAGCCAACCACCAGTTACCCAAAAAAAAACTGAAGCTTTCTTT.

The chain recombines TRBV5-6 with TRBJ2-5, with 11 bases lining up with TRBD2. This CDR3 comprises 15 residues. J was trimmed by 6 bases and V by 0 bases; bases with no gene match: 4. The germline CDR1 and CDR2 sequences are SGHDT and YYEEEE. The CDR3 is CASSLGLAGIKTQYF. DNA for the CDR3: TGTGCCAGCAGCTTGGGACTAGCGGGGATAAAGACCCAGTACTTC.

The gene calls are TRBV9 and TRBJ2-3, with D perhaps matching TRBD2 (9 bases). The CDR3 is 15 amino acids. Germline-derived CDR1 and CDR2 are SGDLS and YYNGEE. The V end was cut by 3 bases, the J end by 4 bases, with 15 bases between. CDR3 nucleotides: TGTGCCAGCAGCGCTAGCGGGACAGGATCAGATACGCAGTATTTT. Its protein is CASSASGTGSDTQYF.

V usage is TRBV18 and J usage is TRBJ2-7, with 9 bases lining up with TRBD2. This CDR3 comprises 14 residues. Trimming at V came to 6 bases and at J to 6 bases, leaving 9 bases not matched to a gene. Germline CDR1 and CDR2: KGHSH and LQKENI. The DNA for the CDR3 is TGTGCCAGCTCCGGGGGGACAGCGGGAGGCGAGCAGTACTTC. Translated: CASSGGTAGGEQYF.

The V gene is TRBV19, the J gene TRBJ1-1; D not certain. Germline CDR1 LNHDA, CDR2 SQIVND (reference sequence). V shed 6 bases and J shed 0 bases, with 11 bases lying between them. This CDR3 region has 14 residues. The CDR3 loop reads CASSIPQMNTEAFF. In DNA form, the CDR3 reads TGTGCCAGTAGCATACCACAGATGAACACTGAAGCTTTCTTT.

This clone was recorded once. V and J are TRBV7-9 and TRBJ2-7; D is perhaps TRBD1 (7 bases). This CDR3 comprises 15 residues. Germline loops: CDR1 SEHNR, CDR2 FQNEAQ (reference sequence). Trimming took off 6 bases at V and 7 bases at J, with 22 bases between the two ends. CDR3 coding DNA: TGTGCCAGCAGTGAACAGGGGTTTAGCGGTAGGGAGCAGTACTTC. It encodes CASSEQGFSGREQYF.

The chain joins TRBV6-5 to TRBJ1-4, with unresolved D. The CDR3 length is 14 residues. V lost 5 bases, J lost 4 bases, and 11 bases lay in between. Germline CDR1 reads MNHEY; CDR2 reads SVGAGI. CDR3 in DNA: TGTGCCAGCAGTCCCTGGAGCCTTAATGAAAAACTGTTTTTT. Its protein is CASSPWSLNEKLFF.